This TCR beta chain was observed in a study of early T cells in non-severe SARS-CoV-2 infection. Across the study: Unsorted whole blood bulk RNA was sequenced, with unpaired chains. Study-level points and caveats: The study's VDJdb matching favored anti-spike CD8 responses and missed private and CD4 specificities.

This clonotype has a count of ten or more. No antigen is known for it. Unique molecular identifiers (one per individual cDNA molecule) were attached. One entry per CDR3 protein, called by TCRdb with MiXCR from the 5' RACE reads. The data contain roughly 69,000 distinct CDR3 sequences, roughly 10% of them singletons. This TCR derives from an adult who was a healthcare worker with PCR-confirmed SARS-CoV-2 infection or an uninfected control (not recorded which). The sample was whole blood.

The CDR3 DNA reads TGTGCCAGCAGCCCCCCTGGACTGGGAGAAAAACTGTTTTTT. It translates to CASSPPGLGEKLFF. The chain employs TRBV28 and TRBJ1-4, with unresolved D. The CDR3 runs 14 residues. V lost 6 bases and J lost 8, with 16 bases in between. Germline V lookup: CDR1 MDHEN, CDR2 SYDVKM.